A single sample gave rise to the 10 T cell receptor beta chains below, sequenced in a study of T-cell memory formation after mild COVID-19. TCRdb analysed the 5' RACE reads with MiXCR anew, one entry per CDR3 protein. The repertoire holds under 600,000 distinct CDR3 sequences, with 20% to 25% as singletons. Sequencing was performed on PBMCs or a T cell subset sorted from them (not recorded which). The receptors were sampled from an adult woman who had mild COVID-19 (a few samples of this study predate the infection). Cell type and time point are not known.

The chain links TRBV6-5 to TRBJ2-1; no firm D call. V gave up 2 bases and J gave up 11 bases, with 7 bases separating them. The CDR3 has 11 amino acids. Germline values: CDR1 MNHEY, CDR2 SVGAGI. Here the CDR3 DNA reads TGTGCCAGCAGTTACATGGGGAAGCAGTTCTTC. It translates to CASSYMGKQFF.

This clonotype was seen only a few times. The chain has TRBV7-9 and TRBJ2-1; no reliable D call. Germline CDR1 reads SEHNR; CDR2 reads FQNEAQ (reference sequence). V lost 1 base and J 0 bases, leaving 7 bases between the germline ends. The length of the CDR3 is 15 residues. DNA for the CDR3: TGTGCCAGCAGCTTAGTGGTCAGCTCCTACAATGAGCAGTTCTTC. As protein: CASSLVVSSYNEQFF.

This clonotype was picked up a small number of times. CDR3 protein: CASSLAPSARYEANVLTF. The CDR3 nucleotides read TGTGCCAGCAGTTTAGCGCCGTCTGCTCGATATGAAGCCAACGTCCTGACTTTC. The chain links TRBV12-3 or TRBV12-4 to TRBJ2-6, with D hard to call. Between the trimmed V and J ends, which lost 0 bases and 7 bases, there was a span of 19 bases. The CDR3 is 18 residues long.

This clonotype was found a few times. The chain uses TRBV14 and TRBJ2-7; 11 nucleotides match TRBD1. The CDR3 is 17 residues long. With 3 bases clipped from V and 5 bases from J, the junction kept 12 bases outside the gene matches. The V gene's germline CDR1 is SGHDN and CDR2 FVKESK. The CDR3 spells CASSHPRVGTGGNEQYF. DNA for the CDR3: TGTGCCAGCAGCCACCCCAGGGTGGGGACAGGGGGAAACGAGCAGTACTTC.

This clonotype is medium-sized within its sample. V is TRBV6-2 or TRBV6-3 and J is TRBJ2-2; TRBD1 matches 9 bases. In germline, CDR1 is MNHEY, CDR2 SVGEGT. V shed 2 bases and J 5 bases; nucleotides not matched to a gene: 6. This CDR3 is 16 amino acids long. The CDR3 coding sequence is TGTGCCAGCAGTTACCCGACAGGGGGATCGACCGGGGAGCTGTTTTTT. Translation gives CASSYPTGGSTGELFF.

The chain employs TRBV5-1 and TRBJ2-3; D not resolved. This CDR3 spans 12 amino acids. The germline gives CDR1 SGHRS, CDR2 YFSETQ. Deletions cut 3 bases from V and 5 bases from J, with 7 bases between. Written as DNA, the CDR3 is TGCGCCAGCAGCTCGGAATTAGATACGCAGTATTTT. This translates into CASSSELDTQYF.

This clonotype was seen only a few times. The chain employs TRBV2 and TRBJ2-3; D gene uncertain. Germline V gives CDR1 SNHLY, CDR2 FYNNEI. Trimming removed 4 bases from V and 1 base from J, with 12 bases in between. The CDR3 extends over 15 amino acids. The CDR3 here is CASSAARVGTDTQYF. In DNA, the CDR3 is TGTGCCAGCAGTGCCGCCCGCGTAGGCACAGATACGCAGTATTTT.

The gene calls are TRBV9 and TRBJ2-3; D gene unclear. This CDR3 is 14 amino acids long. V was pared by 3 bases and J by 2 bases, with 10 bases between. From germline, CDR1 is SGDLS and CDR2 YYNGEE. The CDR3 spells CASSEVAYTDTQYF. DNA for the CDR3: TGTGCCAGCAGCGAGGTCGCATACACAGATACGCAGTATTTT.

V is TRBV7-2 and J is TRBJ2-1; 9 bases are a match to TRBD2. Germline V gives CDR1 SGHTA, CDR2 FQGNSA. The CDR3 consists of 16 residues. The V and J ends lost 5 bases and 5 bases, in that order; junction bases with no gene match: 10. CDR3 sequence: CASSPRREGLDNEQFF. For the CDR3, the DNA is TGTGCCAGCAGCCCGAGGCGGGAGGGCCTGGACAATGAGCAGTTCTTC.

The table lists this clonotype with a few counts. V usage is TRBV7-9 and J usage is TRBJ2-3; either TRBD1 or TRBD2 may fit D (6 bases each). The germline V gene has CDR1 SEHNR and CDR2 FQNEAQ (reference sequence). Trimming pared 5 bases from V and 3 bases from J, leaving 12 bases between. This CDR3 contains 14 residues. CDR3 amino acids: CASSPPGATDTQYF. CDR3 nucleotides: TGTGCCAGCAGCCCCCCGGGGGCAACAGATACGCAGTATTTT.